Presented here are 13 T cell receptor beta chains from one specimen sequenced in a study of cytotoxic CD8 clonotypes in ibrutinib-treated CLL. Only in-frame clones appear in the TCRdb table, and some are missing; sequencing was by immunoSEQ multiplex PCR. The data show 65,000 to 90,000 clones, around four fifths seen once. Sequences were derived from PBMCs, sampled after 24 months of ibrutinib treatment. The receptors stem from a human donor with chronic lymphocytic leukemia.

This chain joins TRBV5-4 and TRBJ2-2, with D hard to call. The germline V and J ends were trimmed by 1 base and 7 bases, with 2 bases remaining between them. The CDR3 consists of 11 residues. Germline V lookup: CDR1 SGHNT, CDR2 YYREEE (reference sequence). The CDR3 spells CASSLSGELFF. The CDR3 region has the DNA TGTGCCAGCAGCTTGAGCGGGGAGCTGTTTTTT.

This chain uses TRBV6-5 with TRBJ1-1; D unresolved. Germline assignment: CDR1 MNHEY and CDR2 SVGAGI. V lost 0 bases and J lost 6, with 8 bases in between. The CDR3 runs to 13 residues. The CDR3 nucleotides are TGTGCCAGCAGTTACTCGAGGGCCCCTGAAGCTTTCTTT. Translation: CASSYSRAPEAFF.

This chain uses TRBV7-2 with TRBJ2-5, with TRBD1 matching over 7 bases. V shed 10 bases and J 4 bases; nucleotides not matched to a gene: 9. In germline, CDR1 is SGHTA, CDR2 FQGNSA. The CDR3 runs 13 residues. CDR3 loop: CATRQGPTETQYF. DNA for the CDR3: TGTGCCACCAGACAGGGACCCACAGAGACCCAGTACTTC.

This clone was found a few times. This chain connects TRBV30 to TRBJ1-1, with D maybe TRBD1 (6 bases). This CDR3 is 11 amino acids long. The germline V and J ends were trimmed by 7 bases and 8 bases, with 14 bases remaining between them. Looked up from germline, CDR1 is GTSNPN and CDR2 is SVGIG (reference sequence). The CDR3 region has the DNA TGTGCCTTCCGGACAGATTCCGAAGCTTTCTTT. Amino acid sequence: CAFRTDSEAFF.

V gene TRBV10-1 combines with J gene TRBJ1-1; D gene uncertain. The CDR3 sequence is 14 residues long. Germline assignment: CDR1 WNHNN and CDR2 SYGVQD (reference sequence). Trimming removed 0 bases at V and 0 bases at J, with 5 bases between. The chain's CDR3 is CASSESVLNTEAFF. Written as DNA, the CDR3 is TGCGCCAGCAGTGAGTCCGTGTTGAACACTGAAGCTTTCTTT.

The rearrangement links TRBV2 to TRBJ2-3; D uncertain. CDR1 SNHLY and CDR2 FYNNEI come from the germline V gene. The V end lost 1 base, the J end lost 4 bases, and 3 bases lay between the germline ends. The CDR3 loop spans 12 amino acids. This chain's CDR3 is CASSEVSDTQYF. The CDR3 DNA reads as TGTGCCAGCAGTGAAGTGTCAGATACGCAGTATTTT. Looking up the rest from reference TRBV2 and TRBJ2-3 gives the full variable domain: EPEVTQTPSHQVTQMGQEVILRCVPISNHLYFYWYRQILGQKVEFLVSFYNNEISEKSEIFDDQFSVERPDGSNFTLKIRSTKLEDSAMYFCASSEVSDTQYFGPGTRLTVL.

This clone was picked up a small number of times. Other DNA sequences in the same sample also yield this CDR3. The rearrangement joins TRBV7-2 to TRBJ2-1; 8 bases map to TRBD2. CDR1 SGHTA and CDR2 FQGNSA come from the germline V gene. This CDR3 is built from 16 residues. Losses at the gene ends were 0 bases for V and 4 bases for J; bases not matched to a gene: 5. This CDR3 reads CASSLAGGRTYNEQFF. Written as DNA, the CDR3 is TGTGCCAGCAGCTTAGCTGGCGGGAGGACGTACAATGAGCAGTTCTTC.

In this sample, this clone turned up once. The chain combines TRBV18 with TRBJ2-1; TRBD2 aligns across 7 bases. Trimming removed 3 bases from V and 8 bases from J; junction bases left unmatched: 7. The CDR3 runs to 14 residues. CDR1 is KGHSH, CDR2 LQKENI, per germline. CDR3 loop: CASSPGGRIDEQFF. The DNA for the CDR3 is TGTGCCAGCTCACCTGGCGGGAGAATCGATGAGCAGTTCTTC. The full variable domain, in which reference TRBV18 and TRBJ2-1 provide the parts outside the CDR3, is NAGVMQNPRHLVRRRGQEARLRCSPMKGHSHVYWYRQLPEEGLKFMVYLQKENIIDESGMPKERFSAEFPKEGPSILRIQQVVRGDSAAYFCASSPGGRIDEQFFGPGTRLTVL.

This chain links TRBV7-6 with TRBJ2-3; 9 nucleotides align to TRBD2. Trimming at V came to 6 bases and at J to 1 base, leaving 5 bases not matched to a gene. The CDR3 has 15 residues. Per the germline V gene, CDR1 is SGHVS and CDR2 is FNYEAQ. CDR3 DNA: TGTGCCAGCAGTTATAGCGGGAGCGGCACAGATACGCAGTATTTT. It yields the protein CASSYSGSGTDTQYF.

The genes are TRBV9 and TRBJ2-3; 8 positions match TRBD1. This CDR3 is built from 15 residues. V trimming: 0 bases; J trimming: 4 bases; junction bases outside the gene matches: 4. Germline loops: CDR1 SGDLS, CDR2 YYNGEE. The CDR3, as DNA: TGTGCCAGCAGCGTAGGGCGGACAGGGTCAGATACGCAGTATTTT. Its protein product is CASSVGRTGSDTQYF.

The V call is TRBV6-1, the J call TRBJ2-7; 7 bases map to TRBD2. J lost 4 bases, V lost 0 bases, and 9 bases had no gene match. Germline V CDR1 and CDR2: MNHNS, SASEGT. The CDR3 contains 16 residues. This chain's CDR3 is CASSEALTMGGYEQYF. In DNA form, the CDR3 reads TGTGCCAGCAGTGAAGCGCTCACCATGGGGGGGTACGAGCAGTACTTC.

The chain links TRBV4-3 to TRBJ1-3; TRBD1 matches at 12 bases. Germline CDR1 is LGHNA and CDR2 is YSLEER. This CDR3 has 20 amino acids. V shed 4 bases and J 4 bases; nucleotides not matched to a gene: 17. The CDR3: CASSPFQRGGQGAQGNTIYF. For the CDR3, the DNA is TGCGCCAGCAGCCCCTTCCAAAGGGGGGGACAGGGGGCCCAAGGAAACACCATATATTTT.

This clone was found once. This rearrangement joins TRBV18 to TRBJ2-1; TRBD1 matches at 8 bases. V was pared by 4 bases and J by 4 bases, with 6 bases of the junction left unmatched. The length of the CDR3 is 15 residues. Germline CDR1 KGHSH, CDR2 LQKENI. Written as DNA, the CDR3 is TGTGCCAGCTCACTCGGACGGACAGGGTACAATGAGCAGTTCTTC. Protein sequence: CASSLGRTGYNEQFF. The complete variable domain, with remaining parts taken from reference TRBV18 and TRBJ2-1, reads NAGVMQNPRHLVRRRGQEARLRCSPMKGHSHVYWYRQLPEEGLKFMVYLQKENIIDESGMPKERFSAEFPKEGPSILRIQQVVRGDSAAYFCASSLGRTGYNEQFFGPGTRLTVL.